A selection of T cell receptor beta chains follows, all from one sample in a study of blood T cells in healthy people across ages. TCRdb recomputed calls from the 5' RACE reads with MiXCR, one row per CDR3 protein. The sample consists of approximately 1,700,000 distinct CDR3 sequences, around 40% of them appearing once. The sequencing input was blood. The receptors stem from a human donor in good health. Each CDR3 is given with its conserved first and last residue. Fields, in order: D gene, V gene, J gene, clone size, CDR3 DNA, CDR3 protein. D genes are given only for firm matches. Some rows have no size entry. The others give once, few or many, or a class for an expanded clone.

TRBD2	TRBV27	TRBJ2-5	.	TGTGCCAGCACTTATAGCGGGGGGGCCTTAGAGACCCAGTACTTC	CASTYSGGALETQYF
.	TRBV9	TRBJ1-4	.	TGTGCCAGCAGCTCACAGGGAGGCAATGAAAAACTGTTTTTT	CASSSQGGNEKLFF
.	TRBV7-2	TRBJ1-1	.	TGTGCCAGCAGCTTAATGATAGATACTGAAGCTTTCTTT	CASSLMIDTEAFF
.	TRBV6-6	TRBJ2-5	few	TGTGCCAGCAGTCCCTTGGTCCCGGGGGAGACCCAGTACTTC	CASSPLVPGETQYF
.	TRBV10-3	TRBJ1-1	.	TGTGCCATCAGTGAGAACCAGGATGGAGCTTTCTTT	CAISENQDGAFF
TRBD2	TRBV28	TRBJ2-3	.	TGTGCCGTCCCGGAGGGCGGGGGGCTGAGCACAGATACGCAGTATTTT	CAVPEGGGLSTDTQYF
.	TRBV6-2/TRBV6-3	TRBJ2-7	.	TGTGCCAGCAGGGATCCTCGCGCAGGCCCTTCCTACGAGCAGTACTTC	CASRDPRAGPSYEQYF
TRBD1	TRBV12-5	TRBJ1-2	once	TGTGCTAGTGGTTCGTGGGACAGGGTTATCACCTTC	CASGSWDRVITF
TRBD1	TRBV12-3/TRBV12-4	TRBJ1-2	.	TGTGCCAGCCAGGGGGCTTGGTATGGCTACACCTTC	CASQGAWYGYTF
.	TRBV12-3/TRBV12-4	TRBJ1-1	.	TGTGCCAGCAGTTTACCCAGGGCCCCGTCGGAAGCTTTCTTT	CASSLPRAPSEAFF
.	TRBV12-3/TRBV12-4	TRBJ1-5	.	TGTGCCAGCAGTTCCAGCCAGCCCCAGCATTTT	CASSSSQPQHF
TRBD1	TRBV5-5	TRBJ2-7	.	TGTGCCAGCAGCTTGATAGACAGGGGCTACTACCAGAACGAGCAGTACTTC	CASSLIDRGYYQNEQYF
.	TRBV28	TRBJ2-7	.	TGTGCCAGCAGTCCAGGGGATGAGACCTACGAGCAGTACTTC	CASSPGDETYEQYF
TRBD1	TRBV11-1	TRBJ2-3	.	TGTGCCAGCAGCAAAACCCGGGACAGTAGCACAGATGCGCAGTATTTT	CASSKTRDSSTDAQYF
.	TRBV4-3	TRBJ1-2	.	TGCGCCAGCAGCCTTCGGTGGCAAAATAGCGATGGCTACACCTTC	CASSLRWQNSDGYTF
.	TRBV4-1	TRBJ2-1	many	TGCGCCAGCAGCCAAGATCCGAGTTTCAATGAGCAGTTCTTC	CASSQDPSFNEQFF
TRBD2	TRBV20-1	TRBJ2-7	few	TGCAGTGCTATAAACGCGGGGGGGCCTAGCGAGCAGTACTTC	CSAINAGGPSEQYF
.	TRBV29-1	TRBJ1-2	.	TGCAGCGGCTTGGGCGTCGGCCACTATGGCTACACCTTC	CSGLGVGHYGYTF
.	TRBV9	TRBJ1-6	.	TGTGCCAGCAGCGGACTACAGGGTTGGGGTTCACCCCTCCACTTT	CASSGLQGWGSPLHF
TRBD2	TRBV2	TRBJ2-3	.	TGTGCCAGCAGGCAACCGGGGGGGCCGGATGGCACAGATACGCAGTATTTT	CASRQPGGPDGTDTQYF
.	TRBV4-3	TRBJ2-7	.	TGCGCCAGCAGCCAAGGGGCAGAATACTACGAGCAGTACTTC	CASSQGAEYYEQYF
TRBD2	TRBV29-1	TRBJ2-3	.	TGCAGCGTTGAAGGGACTAGCGGGGGGCCAAGGGCAGATACGCAGTATTTT	CSVEGTSGGPRADTQYF
TRBD1	TRBV6-5	TRBJ2-6	.	TGTGCCAGCAGTGACCCGACAGGGACTGGGGCCAACGTCCTGACTTTC	CASSDPTGTGANVLTF
TRBD1	TRBV7-9	TRBJ1-1	.	TGTGCCAGCAGCTTGAAGGGACAGGGAATCACTGAAGCTTTCTTT	CASSLKGQGITEAFF
TRBD1	TRBV5-4	TRBJ1-1	.	TGTGCCAGCAGCGTACAGGGGTTTGGGAACACTGAAGCTTTCTTT	CASSVQGFGNTEAFF
.	TRBV10-3	TRBJ2-3	.	TGTGCCATCAGCCCCGCCCCGGCAACAGATACGCAGTATTTT	CAISPAPATDTQYF
TRBD2	TRBV5-6	TRBJ2-6	.	TGTGCCAGCAGATGGGGAGGGGAGATCCCTGGGGCCAACGTCCGGACTTTC	CASRWGGEIPGANVRTF
TRBD1	TRBV4-3	TRBJ1-2	few	TGCGCCAGCAGCCACAGACAGGGTTCTAGCTATGGCTACACCTTC	CASSHRQGSSYGYTF
.	TRBV7-2	TRBJ1-2	few	TGTGCCAGCAGCCCACAAGGACAGAACGGCTACACCTTC	CASSPQGQNGYTF
.	TRBV7-2	TRBJ1-2	many	TGTGCCAGCAGCCGCCAGACCCATTTGGGCTACACCTTC	CASSRQTHLGYTF
.	TRBV27	TRBJ1-2	few	TGTGCCAGCAGGTTCTATGGCTACACCTTC	CASRFYGYTF
.	TRBV12-3/TRBV12-4	TRBJ2-7	.	TGTGCCAGCAGTTGGGGGGGGACAGGCAGAAACGAGCAGTACTTC	CASSWGGTGRNEQYF
.	TRBV7-2	TRBJ2-3	few	TGTGCCAGCAGTAACCGCTTTGCGGGGAGCACAGATACGCAGTATTTT	CASSNRFAGSTDTQYF
TRBD1	TRBV10-3	TRBJ1-5	.	TGTGCCATCAGCCCGGTGGTGGGACAGGGGGCGCCCCAGCATTTT	CAISPVVGQGAPQHF
TRBD1	TRBV29-1	TRBJ1-2	.	TGCAGCGTTGAAGATTTCGGACAGGACTATGGCTACACCTTC	CSVEDFGQDYGYTF
.	TRBV4-3	TRBJ2-3	few	TGCGCCAGCAGCCAAGATCTCGCCCCAGGGTTGGTAGATACGCAGTATTTT	CASSQDLAPGLVDTQYF
.	TRBV4-2	TRBJ1-1	few	TGTGCCAGCAGCCATCCCCACACGCGTTGGGGACGGCGGGACACGAACACTGAAGCTTTCTTT	CASSHPHTRWGRRDTNTEAFF
.	TRBV20-1	TRBJ1-1	.	TGCAGTGCAAACGCCCCCACTGAAGCTTTCTTT	CSANAPTEAFF
.	TRBV4-3	TRBJ2-7	.	TGCGCCAGCAGCTTCCGCACAGGTCACGAGCAGTACTTC	CASSFRTGHEQYF
.	TRBV6-5	TRBJ2-5	.	TGTGCCAGCTCTCCCTCCGTGGGTCAAGAGACCCAGTACTTC	CASSPSVGQETQYF
TRBD1	TRBV20-1	TRBJ2-1	few	TGCAGTGCTCCGGCCGGGACAGGCGCATACAATGAGCAGTTCTTC	CSAPAGTGAYNEQFF
.	TRBV12-3/TRBV12-4	TRBJ2-7	.	TGTGCCAGCAGACTCAACCGTTGGCAGGAGCAGTACTTC	CASRLNRWQEQYF
.	TRBV28	TRBJ2-7	few	TGTGCCAGCAGCATTTCCAGACTCTACGAGCAGTACTTC	CASSISRLYEQYF
.	TRBV28	TRBJ2-2	.	TGTGCCAGTCTTCCCTCCACCGGGGAGCTGTTTTTT	CASLPSTGELFF
.	TRBV5-1	TRBJ2-3	.	TGCGCCAGCAGTTCCCAGGGTCCCTCTCGCACAGATACGCAGTATTTT	CASSSQGPSRTDTQYF
.	TRBV15	TRBJ1-1	.	TGTGCCACCAGCAGAGGAGAAAGAGGGACTGAAGCTTTCTTT	CATSRGERGTEAFF
TRBD2	TRBV6-1	TRBJ2-7	.	TGTGCCAGCAGTGAAGGAACGGGGGGGTCACTGTACTTC	CASSEGTGGSLYF
TRBD1	TRBV4-3	TRBJ1-2	.	TGCGCCAGCAGCCAAGATTGGGACAGGGGGCGGGCTGGCTACACCTTC	CASSQDWDRGRAGYTF
.	TRBV28	TRBJ2-1	.	TGTGCCAGCAGTTTGCCGAGGGAGCAGTTCTTC	CASSLPREQFF
.	TRBV12-3/TRBV12-4	TRBJ2-2	.	TGTGCCAGCACCCGTTTTGTAACCGGGGAGCTGTTTTTT	CASTRFVTGELFF
.	TRBV5-1	TRBJ1-2	.	TGCGCCAGCGGCTTCGAGTTAACAGTTTCAGGCTACACCTTC	CASGFELTVSGYTF
.	TRBV7-7	TRBJ2-5	.	TGTGCCAGCAGGGACGCCCAAGAGACCCAGTACTTC	CASRDAQETQYF
.	TRBV5-1	TRBJ1-2	.	TGCGCCAGCAGCAGGACGACAGACAACTATGGCTACACCTTC	CASSRTTDNYGYTF
.	TRBV7-6	TRBJ1-2	few	TGTGCCAGCAGCTCCCGGGACTTTGGCTACACCTTC	CASSSRDFGYTF
.	TRBV12-3/TRBV12-4	TRBJ2-3	.	TGTGCCAGCAGTTTAGCTAGGACAGTGTACACAGATACGCAGTATTTT	CASSLARTVYTDTQYF
.	TRBV5-1	TRBJ1-2	few	TGCGCCAGCAGCTTGGTGGGGGGACGGAGACAATATGGCTACACCTTC	CASSLVGGRRQYGYTF